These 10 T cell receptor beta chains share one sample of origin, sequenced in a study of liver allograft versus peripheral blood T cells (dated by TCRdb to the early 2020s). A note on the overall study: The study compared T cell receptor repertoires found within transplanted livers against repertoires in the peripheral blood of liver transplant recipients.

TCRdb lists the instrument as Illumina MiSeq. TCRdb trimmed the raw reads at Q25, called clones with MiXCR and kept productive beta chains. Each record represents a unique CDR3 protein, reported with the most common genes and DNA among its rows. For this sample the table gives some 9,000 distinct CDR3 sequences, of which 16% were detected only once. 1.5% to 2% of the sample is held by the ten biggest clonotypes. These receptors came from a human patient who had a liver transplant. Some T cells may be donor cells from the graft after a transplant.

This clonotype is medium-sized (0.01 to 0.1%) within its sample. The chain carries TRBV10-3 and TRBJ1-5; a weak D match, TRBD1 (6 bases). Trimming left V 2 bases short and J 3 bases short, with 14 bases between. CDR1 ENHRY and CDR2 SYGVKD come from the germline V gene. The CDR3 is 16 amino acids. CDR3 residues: CAISEGRQDLNQPQHF. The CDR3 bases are TGTGCCATCAGTGAGGGTAGACAGGACCTCAATCAGCCCCAGCATTTT.

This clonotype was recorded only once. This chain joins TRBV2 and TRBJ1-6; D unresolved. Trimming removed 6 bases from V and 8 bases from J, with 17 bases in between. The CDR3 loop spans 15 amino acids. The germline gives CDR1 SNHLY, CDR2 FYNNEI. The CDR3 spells CASSDLGEVHSPLHF. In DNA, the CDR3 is TGTGCCAGCAGCGACCTCGGAGAGGTCCATTCACCCCTCCACTTT.

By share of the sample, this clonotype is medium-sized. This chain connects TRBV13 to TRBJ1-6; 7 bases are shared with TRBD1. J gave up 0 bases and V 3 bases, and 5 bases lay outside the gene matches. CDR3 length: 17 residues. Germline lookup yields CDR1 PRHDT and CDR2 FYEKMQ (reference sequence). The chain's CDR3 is CASSLDRTSSYNSPLHF. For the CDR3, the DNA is TGTGCCAGCAGCTTGGACAGGACGAGCTCCTATAATTCACCCCTCCACTTT.

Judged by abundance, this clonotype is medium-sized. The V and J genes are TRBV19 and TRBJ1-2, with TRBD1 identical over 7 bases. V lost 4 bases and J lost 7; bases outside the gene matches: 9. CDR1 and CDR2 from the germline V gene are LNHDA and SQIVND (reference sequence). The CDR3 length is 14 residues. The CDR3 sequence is CASSTRRQGGGYTF. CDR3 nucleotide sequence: TGTGCCAGTAGTACCAGAAGACAGGGCGGTGGCTACACCTTC.

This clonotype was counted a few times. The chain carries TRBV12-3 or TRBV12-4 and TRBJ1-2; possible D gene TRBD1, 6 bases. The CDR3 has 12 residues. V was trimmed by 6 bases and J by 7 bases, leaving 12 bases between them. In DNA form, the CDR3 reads TGTGCCAGCAGGGTGGGGGCCGGTGGCTACACCTTC. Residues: CASRVGAGGYTF.

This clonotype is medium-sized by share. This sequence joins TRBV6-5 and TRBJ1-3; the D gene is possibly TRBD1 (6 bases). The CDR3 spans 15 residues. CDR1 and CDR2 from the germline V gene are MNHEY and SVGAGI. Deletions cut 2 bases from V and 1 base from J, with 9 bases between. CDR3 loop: CASSYQTGSGNTIYF. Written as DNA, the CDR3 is TGTGCCAGCAGTTACCAAACAGGGTCTGGAAACACCATATATTTT.

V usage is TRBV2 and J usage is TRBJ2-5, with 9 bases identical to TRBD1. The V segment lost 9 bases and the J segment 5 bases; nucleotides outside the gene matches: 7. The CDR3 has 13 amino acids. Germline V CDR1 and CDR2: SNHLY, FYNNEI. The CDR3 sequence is CASQQGAGETQYF. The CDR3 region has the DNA TGTGCCAGTCAACAGGGGGCGGGGGAGACCCAGTACTTC.

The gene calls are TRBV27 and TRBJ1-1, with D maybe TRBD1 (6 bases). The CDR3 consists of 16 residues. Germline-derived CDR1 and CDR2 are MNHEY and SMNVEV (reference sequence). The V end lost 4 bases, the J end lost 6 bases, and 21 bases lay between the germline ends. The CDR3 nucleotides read TGTGCCAGCAGTTCGGACAGCGGGTCGGTAAGGTCTGAAGCTTTCTTT. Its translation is CASSSDSGSVRSEAFF.

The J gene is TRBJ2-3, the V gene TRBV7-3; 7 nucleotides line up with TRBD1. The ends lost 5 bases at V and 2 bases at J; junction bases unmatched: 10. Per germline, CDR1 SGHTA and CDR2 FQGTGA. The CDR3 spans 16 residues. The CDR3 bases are TGTGCCAGCAGCACAGGGGCCCAGGGGGTCACAGATACGCAGTATTTT. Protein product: CASSTGAQGVTDTQYF. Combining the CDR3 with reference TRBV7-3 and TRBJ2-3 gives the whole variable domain GAGVSQTPSNKVTEKGKYVELRCDPISGHTALYWYRQSLGQGPEFLIYFQGTGAADDSGLPNDRFFAVRPEGSVSTLKIQRTERGDSAVYLCASSTGAQGVTDTQYFGPGTRLTVL.

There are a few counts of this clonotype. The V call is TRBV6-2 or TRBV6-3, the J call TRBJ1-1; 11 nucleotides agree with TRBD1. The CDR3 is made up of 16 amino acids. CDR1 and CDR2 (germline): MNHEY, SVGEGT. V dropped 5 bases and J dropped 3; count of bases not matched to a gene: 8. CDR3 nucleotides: TGTGCCAGCAGTGCAGCTCTGGGACAGGGGGACACTGAAGCTTTCTTT. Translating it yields CASSAALGQGDTEAFF.